This entry lists 24 T cell receptor beta chains sequenced from one sample in a study of T cells in Graves' hyperthyroidism and ophthalmopathy (dated by TCRdb to the late 2010s). The library was obtained by multiplex PCR. Sequencing was performed on an Illumina HiSeq 2000. TCR beta CDR3 regions were amplified from RNA transcripts. For the first round of RT-PCR on the TCR CDR3, the HTBI primer set was used together with the Qiagen OneStep RT-PCR kit. The public reads were run again by TCRdb, first through fastp at Q25 and then through MiXCR, and only productive beta chains were kept. A single entry per CDR3 protein holds the most common genes and DNA from its merged rows. The sample yields about 350,000 distinct CDR3 sequences; 15% to 20% were counted once. The ten largest clones capture around 15% of the sample. The sequenced material came from blood. All receptors derive from a woman in her thirties or forties with Graves' ophthalmopathy.

This clonotype was recorded at least ten times. This chain connects TRBV19 to TRBJ1-5, with 8 nucleotides matching TRBD1. The CDR3 consists of 16 residues. The germline V gene has CDR1 LNHDA and CDR2 SQIVND (reference sequence). The ends lost 1 base at V and 0 bases at J; junction bases unmatched: 2. The CDR3 spells CASSIVQGDSNQPQHF. The DNA for the CDR3 is TGTGCCAGTAGTATAGTACAGGGGGATAGCAATCAGCCCCAGCATTTT.

This clonotype was recorded many times. This chain links TRBV10-2 with TRBJ2-7, with no clear D. The CDR3 sequence is 13 residues long. With 5 bases removed from V and 7 bases from J, the gap between germline ends came to 15 bases. CDR1 is WSHSY and CDR2 is SAAADI in the germline V gene. The CDR3 spells CASSHNEMGEQYF. Here the CDR3 DNA reads TGCGCCAGCAGTCATAACGAGATGGGGGAGCAGTACTTC.

The rearrangement uses TRBV6-1 and TRBJ1-2; 7 bases are shared with TRBD1. The CDR3 extends over 14 amino acids. The junction had 6 bases not matched to a gene; V was cut back by 1 base and J by 7 bases. CDR1 is MNHNS and CDR2 is SASEGT in the germline V gene. CDR3 amino acids: CASSEDYRGLGYTF. CDR3 nucleotides: TGTGCCAGCAGTGAAGATTACAGGGGACTTGGCTACACCTTC.

This clonotype was recorded many times. The gene calls are TRBV7-3 and TRBJ2-5; 10 bases fit TRBD2. Germline CDR1 and CDR2: SGHTA and FQGTGA. The CDR3 is 15 residues long. Germline trimming cut 5 bases from V and 6 bases from J; bases unmatched to any gene: 9. The chain's CDR3 is CASSPLAGDVKTQYF. CDR3 bases: TGTGCCAGCAGCCCCCTAGCGGGAGATGTGAAGACCCAGTACTTC.

This clonotype was detected ten times or more. This sequence joins TRBV7-8 and TRBJ2-7; D not certain. V shed 5 bases and J shed 5 bases, with 7 bases lying between them. Per germline, CDR1 SGHVS and CDR2 FQNEAQ. The CDR3 covers 11 residues. CDR3 loop: CASSPSHEQYF. CDR3 nucleotides: TGTGCCAGCAGCCCATCCCACGAGCAGTACTTC.

This clonotype was observed many times. This chain joins TRBV11-2 and TRBJ2-2, with 7 bases aligning to TRBD1. The CDR3 loop spans 17 amino acids. The germline gives CDR1 SGHAT, CDR2 FQNNGV. The V gene end was trimmed by 3 bases and the J gene end by 3 bases; junction bases not matched to a gene: 10. The CDR3 sequence is CASSLLGGGWDTGELFF. As DNA, the CDR3 is TGTGCCAGCAGCTTGCTAGGGGGCGGATGGGACACCGGGGAGCTGTTTTTT.

This clonotype was recorded at least ten times. The chain joins TRBV20-1 to TRBJ1-1; D gene uncertain. V shed 7 bases and J shed 0 bases, with 15 bases lying between them. The germline CDR1 and CDR2 sequences are DFQATT and SNEGSKA (reference sequence). There are 14 residues in the CDR3. The CDR3 DNA follows: TGCAGTGTTGACTTCAGAATACTGAACACTGAAGCTTTCTTT. Protein product: CSVDFRILNTEAFF.

In this sample, this clonotype turned up many times. This chain connects TRBV7-8 to TRBJ2-3, with a possible D match to TRBD2 (6 bases). The CDR3 runs to 16 residues. Germline values: CDR1 SGHVS, CDR2 FQNEAQ. V lost 0 bases and J 0 bases, leaving 10 bases between the germline ends. The CDR3, as DNA: TGTGCCAGCAGCTTAGCGCCTAGCGTAAGCACAGATACGCAGTATTTT. This sequence encodes CASSLAPSVSTDTQYF.

The chain links TRBV12-3 or TRBV12-4 to TRBJ1-1, with a weak D call TRBD1 (5 bases). V lost 3 bases and J lost 6, with 14 bases in between. This CDR3 has 14 amino acids. The CDR3 DNA follows: TGTGCCAGCAGTTTTGCAGGGCGGATCTCTGAAGCTTTCTTT. Protein: CASSFAGRISEAFF.

The chain is built from TRBV6-1 and TRBJ2-7; unclear D gene. The CDR3 sequence is 14 residues long. V was clipped by 5 bases and J by 0 bases, with 11 bases between them. Germline V CDR1 and CDR2: MNHNS, SASEGT. CDR3 bases: TGTGCCAGCAGTCCTAGTGGGTACTCCTACGAGCAGTACTTC. This codes for CASSPSGYSYEQYF.

The chain is built from TRBV28 and TRBJ2-7, with a tentative D call TRBD2 (6 bases). With 3 bases removed from V and 3 bases from J, the gap between germline ends came to 15 bases. The CDR3 spans 15 residues. The germline gives CDR1 MDHEN, CDR2 SYDVKM. The DNA for the CDR3 is TGTGCCAGCAGTTTGGTACTAGCTGATGACTACGAGCAGTACTTC. Its protein is CASSLVLADDYEQYF.

This clonotype came up many times. The rearrangement uses TRBV10-3 and TRBJ1-1; 9 bases align to TRBD1. This CDR3 comprises 16 residues. The germline V gene has CDR1 ENHRY and CDR2 SYGVKD. Trimming at V came to 3 bases and at J to 4 bases, leaving 9 bases not matched to a gene. CDR3 coding DNA: TGTGCCATCAGTGATAGGGGACAGGGCTCGGGCACTGAAGCTTTCTTT. Its protein product is CAISDRGQGSGTEAFF.

This clonotype was detected a few times. This chain uses TRBV7-9 with TRBJ2-5; 11 bases align to TRBD1. Germline V gene sequence: CDR1 SEHNR, CDR2 FQNEAQ (reference sequence). This CDR3 region has 16 residues. V lost 2 bases and J lost 4; bases outside the gene matches: 6. CDR3 amino acids: CASSLWAGTGGETQYF. For the CDR3, the DNA is TGTGCCAGCAGCTTATGGGCCGGGACAGGGGGAGAGACCCAGTACTTC.

This clonotype was recorded at least ten times. This rearrangement joins TRBV19 to TRBJ1-2; possible D gene TRBD1, 5 bases. The CDR3 runs 14 residues. Trimming cost V 8 bases and J 1 base, with 14 bases left between them. The V gene's germline CDR1 is LNHDA and CDR2 SQIVND (reference sequence). The CDR3 bases are TGTGCCAGTCGTAGTGGGCAGGGTAACTATGGCTACACCTTC. It codes for CASRSGQGNYGYTF.

V gene TRBV20-1 combines with J gene TRBJ2-5; 11 nucleotides line up with TRBD1. Trimming at V came to 1 base and at J to 4 bases, leaving 11 bases not matched to a gene. The CDR3 contains 17 residues. Germline V gene data show CDR1 as DFQATT and CDR2 as SNEGSKA (reference sequence). CDR3 sequence reads: CSARVLPGQGDGETQYF. The CDR3, as DNA: TGCAGTGCTAGAGTTTTACCGGGACAGGGGGATGGAGAGACCCAGTACTTC.

This clonotype was found many times. J is TRBJ1-1 and V is TRBV28, with D possibly matching TRBD1 (5 bases). The germline CDR1 and CDR2 sequences are MDHEN and SYDVKM. The CDR3 is made up of 12 amino acids. Trimming cost V 8 bases and J 4 bases, with 11 bases left between them. In DNA, the CDR3 is TGTGCCAGCGTGGTGGGGGGCACTGAAGCTTTCTTT. Translating gives CASVVGGTEAFF. Based on the CDR3 plus reference TRBV28 and TRBJ1-1, the full variable domain is DVKVTQSSRYLVKRTGEKVFLECVQDMDHENMFWYRQDPGLGLRLIYFSYDVKMKEKGDIPEGYSVSREKKERFSLILESASTNQTSMYLCASVVGGTEAFFGQGTRLTVV.

The chain uses TRBV28 and TRBJ2-7; tentatively, D is TRBD2 (5 bases). The CDR3 is 15 amino acids. V was shortened by 6 bases and J by 4 bases, with 19 bases between the two germline ends. Germline CDR1 is MDHEN and CDR2 is SYDVKM. CDR3 DNA: TGTGCCAGCAGCTACCTATCGAACCGGGGTTACGAGCAGTACTTC. Amino acid sequence: CASSYLSNRGYEQYF.

Ten or more counts support this clonotype. The chain combines TRBV7-9 with TRBJ1-1; D unclear. Trimming took 8 bases from V and 7 from J, leaving 20 bases between them. Germline V gene lookup returns CDR1 SEHNR and CDR2 FQNEAQ (reference sequence). The CDR3 is 14 amino acids. This chain's CDR3 is CASSGRNFRGEAFF. The CDR3 region has the DNA TGTGCCAGCTCTGGGCGAAACTTTCGCGGTGAAGCTTTCTTT.

This clonotype appeared many times. The chain is built from TRBV28 and TRBJ2-5, with 7 bases identical to TRBD1. The CDR3 sequence is 15 residues long. V shed 4 bases, J shed 1 base, and the junction held 6 bases outside the gene matches. Per the germline V gene, CDR1 is MDHEN and CDR2 is SYDVKM. Written as DNA, the CDR3 is TGTGCCAGCAGTTACCGGGCAGGGGGCCAAGAGACCCAGTACTTC. Protein: CASSYRAGGQETQYF.

This clonotype turned up a few times. The rearrangement joins TRBV18 to TRBJ1-2, with D uncertain. V shed 8 bases and J shed 2 bases, with 18 bases lying between them. Germline lookup yields CDR1 KGHSH and CDR2 LQKENI. The CDR3 runs to 15 residues. CDR3 residues: CASHPGDTGNYGYTF. CDR3 bases: TGTGCCAGCCACCCTGGCGACACCGGCAACTATGGCTACACCTTC.

This clonotype was counted many times. The chain carries TRBV6-5 and TRBJ2-7; 8 bases align to TRBD1. The J segment lost 2 bases and the V segment lost 4 bases, leaving 4 bases of the junction unmatched. Germline V CDR1 and CDR2: MNHEY, SVGAGI. This CDR3 comprises 14 residues. The CDR3 DNA reads as TGTGCCAGCAGTTCGACAGGGGACACCTACGAGCAGTACTTC. It encodes CASSSTGDTYEQYF.

There are many counts of this clonotype. The chain recombines TRBV28 with TRBJ2-6, with D hard to call. V lost 7 bases and J 0 bases, leaving 16 bases between the germline ends. CDR3 length equals 17 residues. From germline, CDR1 is MDHEN and CDR2 SYDVKM. The CDR3 bases are TGTGCCAGCACTCCGGTTTCCAAGGGCTCTGGGGCCAACGTCCTGACTTTC. Encoded protein: CASTPVSKGSGANVLTF.

The table lists this clonotype with many counts. The CDR3 reads CASSQLAGAGNIQYF. CDR3 nucleotides: TGTGCCAGCAGCCAATTAGCGGGAGCTGGGAACATTCAGTACTTC. The rearrangement uses TRBV3-1 and TRBJ2-4, with TRBD2 identical over 9 bases. This CDR3 is built from 15 residues. Unmatched junction bases numbered 6, after V lost 2 bases and J lost 7 bases. Germline loops: CDR1 LGHDT, CDR2 YNNKEL (reference sequence).

This clonotype appeared many times. The chain joins TRBV20-1 to TRBJ2-5, with TRBD2 identical over 11 bases. V gave up 6 bases and J gave up 3 bases; unmatched junction bases: 3. The CDR3 loop spans 13 amino acids. Per the germline V gene, CDR1 is DFQATT and CDR2 is SNEGSKA (reference sequence). CDR3 nucleotide sequence: TGCAGTGCGCCGGGACTAGCGGAAGAGACCCAGTACTTC. Translation: CSAPGLAEETQYF.